A single sample gave rise to the 22 T cell receptor beta chains below, sequenced in a study of T-cell reconstitution after alpha-beta-depleted transplantation in children. Unique molecular identifiers were built into the TCRbeta library. TCRdb called the PCR reads again in MiXCR, with one record for every CDR3 protein. The sample holds about 830,000 distinct CDR3 sequences; 16% are singletons and the top ten take approximately 5%. Sequences were derived from PBMCs, mostly from graft donor cells, sampled 360 days after TCRalphabeta/CD19-depleted stem cell transplant. The receptors were sampled from a male patient aged 10 to 17 who had a stem cell transplant for acute lymphoblastic leukemia, so the T cells may come from the graft donor.

This clonotype has just a few counts. The chain uses TRBV20-1 and TRBJ2-2; D unclear. The germline CDR1 and CDR2 sequences are DFQATT and SNEGSKA (reference sequence). Trimming pared 3 bases from V and 1 base from J, leaving 6 bases between. This CDR3 is 13 amino acids long. This CDR3 reads CSARFGNTGELFF. The CDR3 nucleotides read TGCAGTGCTAGGTTTGGGAACACCGGGGAGCTGTTTTTT.

This clonotype has just a few counts. This rearrangement joins TRBV7-8 to TRBJ1-5; D perhaps matches TRBD1 (6 bases). V was clipped by 5 bases and J by 0 bases, with 14 bases between them. Germline lookup yields CDR1 SGHVS and CDR2 FQNEAQ. The CDR3 is 16 residues long. The CDR3 DNA follows: TGTGCCAGCAGCCATACAGGGTCCCATAGCAATCAGCCCCAGCATTTT. This encodes CASSHTGSHSNQPQHF.

The rearrangement uses TRBV18 and TRBJ2-3; possibly TRBD2 for D (5 bases). This CDR3 comprises 15 residues. Trimming took off 0 bases at V and 5 bases at J, with 12 bases between the two ends. Germline assignment: CDR1 KGHSH and CDR2 LQKENI. The CDR3 bases are TGTGCCAGCTCACCACCGGTCCTAGCAGGAGATACGCAGTATTTT. Its translation: CASSPPVLAGDTQYF.

The gene calls are TRBV6-4 and TRBJ2-1, with TRBD2 identical over 14 bases. V was clipped by 5 bases and J by 6 bases; unmatched bases: 6. Germline loops: CDR1 MRHNA, CDR2 SNTAGT. The length of the CDR3 is 16 residues. CDR3 region: CASSRLAGGGANEQFF. CDR3 DNA: TGTGCCAGCAGTCGACTAGCGGGAGGGGGGGCCAATGAGCAGTTCTTC.

This clonotype came up a few times. The chain has TRBV20-1 and TRBJ2-7; tentative D call: TRBD1 (5 bases). Germline CDR1 reads DFQATT; CDR2 reads SNEGSKA (reference sequence). The CDR3 is 12 amino acids. Trimming removed 1 base from V and 3 bases from J, with 7 bases in between. This chain's CDR3 is CSARAQGYEQYF. Here the CDR3 DNA reads TGCAGTGCTAGAGCGCAGGGCTACGAGCAGTACTTC.

For this clonotype: One junction end does not reproduce the germline sequence, and a read error may be involved. V is TRBV4-2 and J is TRBJ2-7, with D unclear. CDR1 and CDR2 (germline): LGHNA, YNFKEQ. This CDR3 spans 14 amino acids. The CDR3 loop is CASSQSGHLYELYF. DNA of the CDR3: TGTGCCAGCAGCCAGTCTGGGCATCTTTACGAGCTGTACTTC.

This clonotype appeared a few times. The chain employs TRBV29-1 and TRBJ2-5, with D uncertain. CDR1 and CDR2 from the germline V gene are SQVTM and ANQGSEA. V lost 0 bases and J 5 bases, leaving 10 bases between the germline ends. The CDR3 loop spans 13 amino acids. The CDR3 protein is CSVEDSARETQYF. DNA for the CDR3: TGCAGCGTTGAAGATTCGGCACGGGAGACCCAGTACTTC. Together with reference TRBV29-1 and TRBJ2-5, the CDR3 gives the full variable domain: SAVISQKPSRDICQRGTSLTIQCQVDSQVTMMFWYRQQPGQSLTLIATANQGSEATYESGFVIDKFPISRPNLTFSTLTVSNMSPEDSSIYLCSVEDSARETQYFGPGTRLLVL.

J is TRBJ2-3 and V is TRBV4-2; D unclear. The CDR3 has 13 amino acids. Germline V gene data show CDR1 as LGHNA and CDR2 as YNFKEQ. Trimming took 1 base from V and 4 from J, leaving 6 bases between them. CDR3 region: CASSQGRSDTQYF. The CDR3 nucleotides are TGTGCCAGCAGCCAAGGACGGTCAGATACGCAGTATTTT.

The chain carries TRBV29-1 and TRBJ1-2; D gene ambiguous. Looked up from germline, CDR1 is SQVTM and CDR2 is ANQGSEA. Trimming took 1 base from V and 8 from J, leaving 8 bases between them. There are 11 residues in the CDR3. The CDR3 DNA follows: TGCAGCGTTGAAGGGAACTGGGGCTACACCTTC. Its protein product is CSVEGNWGYTF.

This chain uses TRBV12-3 or TRBV12-4 with TRBJ2-7; 7 nucleotides agree with TRBD2. Trimming cost V 5 bases and J 9 bases; bases outside gene matches: 7. The length of the CDR3 is 12 residues. CDR3 residues: CASSPGGGVQYF. The CDR3, as DNA: TGTGCCAGCAGTCCGGGGGGAGGCGTGCAGTACTTC.

The chain combines TRBV7-2 with TRBJ2-3, with D perhaps TRBD2 (6 bases). CDR3 length equals 16 residues. The ends were cut back, 5 bases at V and 3 bases at J, with 18 bases in the middle. The V gene's germline CDR1 is SGHTA and CDR2 FQGNSA. Here the CDR3 reads CASSVTSTRETDTQYF. CDR3 coding DNA: TGTGCCAGCAGCGTGACCTCGACGCGGGAAACAGATACGCAGTATTTT.

This sequence joins TRBV27 and TRBJ2-1; 9 nucleotides agree with TRBD1. The V gene end was trimmed by 2 bases and the J gene end by 10 bases; junction bases not matched to a gene: 12. The germline V gene has CDR1 MNHEY and CDR2 SMNVEV (reference sequence). There are 16 residues in the CDR3. The CDR3 DNA reads TGTGCCAGCAGTTTAGTTGGGGACAGGGCCCTAAGGGAGCAGTTCTTC. It translates to CASSLVGDRALREQFF.

The rearrangement joins TRBV12-3 or TRBV12-4 to TRBJ2-7, with D tentatively TRBD2 (6 bases). This CDR3 has 15 amino acids. Trimming removed 2 bases from V and 3 bases from J, with 14 bases in between. The CDR3 nucleotides read TGTGCCAGCAGTTTACGAGACCCGGGGGTCTACGAGCAGTACTTC. The encoded protein is CASSLRDPGVYEQYF.

The chain couples TRBV30 to TRBJ2-1; TRBD2 aligns across 11 bases. The CDR3 consists of 14 residues. V was clipped by 4 bases and J by 5 bases; unmatched bases: 4. The germline V gene has CDR1 GTSNPN and CDR2 SVGIG (reference sequence). The CDR3 loop is CAWTLAGGNNEQFF. CDR3 DNA sequence: TGTGCCTGGACTCTAGCGGGAGGAAACAATGAGCAGTTCTTC.

J is TRBJ2-7 and V is TRBV27, with D perhaps given as TRBD1 or TRBD2 (6 bases each). V was cut by 5 bases and J by 2 bases, with 16 bases left in between. The CDR3 consists of 15 residues. Germline CDR1 and CDR2: MNHEY and SMNVEV (reference sequence). The CDR3 is CASSPRGPAAYEQYF. Written as DNA, the CDR3 is TGTGCCAGCAGTCCCCGGGGGCCGGCCGCCTACGAGCAGTACTTC.

This clonotype was recorded at least ten times. The chain carries TRBV20-1 and TRBJ2-3; D gene ambiguous. Germline V gene data show CDR1 as DFQATT and CDR2 as SNEGSKA (reference sequence). This CDR3 is built from 13 residues. Trimming cost V 1 base and J 5 bases, with 10 bases left between them. The CDR3 reads CSARGAGVDTQYF. CDR3 sequence (DNA): TGCAGTGCTAGAGGGGCCGGAGTAGATACGCAGTATTTT.

The rearrangement links TRBV10-3 to TRBJ2-7; no definite D call. This CDR3 contains 13 residues. The germline V and J ends were trimmed by 5 bases and 5 bases, with 13 bases remaining between them. The germline V gene has CDR1 ENHRY and CDR2 SYGVKD. The DNA of the CDR3 is TGTGCCATCAGTTCTCTAGTCAGCCACGAGCAGTACTTC. This codes for CAISSLVSHEQYF.

The chain uses TRBV5-1 and TRBJ2-7; D is uncertain. V gave up 0 bases and J gave up 8 bases, with 6 bases separating them. Per the germline V gene, CDR1 is SGHRS and CDR2 is YFSETQ. The CDR3 has 11 residues. CDR3: CASSLAGKQYF. The CDR3 DNA reads TGCGCCAGCAGCTTGGCCGGTAAGCAGTACTTC.

This clonotype was detected a few times. The chain couples TRBV4-2 to TRBJ1-2, with D perhaps TRBD1 (5 bases). The CDR3 runs to 19 residues. The ends were cut back, 4 bases at V and 7 bases at J, with 31 bases in the middle. Germline values: CDR1 LGHNA, CDR2 YNFKEQ. In DNA, the CDR3 is TGTGCCAGCAGCCCAAACGTAGGACACGGAGGGGATCGGGCCTTTGGCTACACCTTC. Its protein product is CASSPNVGHGGDRAFGYTF.

The chain is built from TRBV5-1 and TRBJ2-7, with TRBD1 as a possible D gene (5 bases). This CDR3 contains 16 residues. Germline CDR1 reads SGHRS; CDR2 reads YFSETQ. The V end was cut by 1 base, the J end by 0 bases, with 14 bases between. CDR3 DNA: TGCGCCAGCAGCTTGCGAGGACAAAGGAGCTCCTACGAGCAGTACTTC. It encodes CASSLRGQRSSYEQYF.

This clonotype has just a few counts. V usage is TRBV25-1 and J usage is TRBJ2-5; TRBD1 agrees at 7 bases. V was clipped by 3 bases and J by 5 bases; unmatched bases: 6. This CDR3 is built from 14 residues. In germline, CDR1 is MGHDK, CDR2 SYGVNS. CDR3 coding DNA: TGTGCCAGCAGTGAGGGCAGGGGGTGGGAGACCCAGTACTTC. It yields the protein CASSEGRGWETQYF.

With respect to this clonotype: One junction end disagrees with the germline gene, perhaps due to a read error. The chain recombines TRBV10-3 with TRBJ2-5; no clear D gene. This CDR3 is 12 amino acids long. Germline CDR1 reads ENHRY; CDR2 reads SYGVKD. The CDR3 nucleotides are TGTGCCATCAGTGACTGGCAAGAGACCCAGTGCTTC. Encoded protein: CAISDWQETQCF.